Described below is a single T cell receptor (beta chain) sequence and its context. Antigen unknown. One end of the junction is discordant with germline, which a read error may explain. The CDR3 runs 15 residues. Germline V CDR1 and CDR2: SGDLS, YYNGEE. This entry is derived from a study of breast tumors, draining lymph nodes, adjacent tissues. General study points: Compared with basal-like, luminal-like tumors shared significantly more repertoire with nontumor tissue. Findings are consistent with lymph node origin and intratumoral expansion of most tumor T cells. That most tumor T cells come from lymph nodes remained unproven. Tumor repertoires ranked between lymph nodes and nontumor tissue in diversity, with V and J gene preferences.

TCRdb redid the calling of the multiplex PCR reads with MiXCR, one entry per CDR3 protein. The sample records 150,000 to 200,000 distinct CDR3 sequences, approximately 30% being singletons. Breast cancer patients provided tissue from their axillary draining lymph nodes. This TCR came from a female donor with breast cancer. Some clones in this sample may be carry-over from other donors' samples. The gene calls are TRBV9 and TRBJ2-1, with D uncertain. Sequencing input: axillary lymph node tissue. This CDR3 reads CASSVDSRTYNGQFF. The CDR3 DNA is TGTGCCAGCAGCGTGGATAGCAGGACCTACAATGGGCAGTTCTTC.